This record concerns one T cell receptor beta chain sequence. Germline CDR1 reads DFQATT; CDR2 reads SNEGSKA (reference sequence). The trim removed 3 bases at V and 1 base at J, leaving 7 bases unmatched. CDR3 length: 15 amino acids. Sequencing used immunoSEQ multiplex PCR; TCRdb keeps in-frame clones, though not all of them. This table has about 270,000 clones, roughly 85% appearing once. The sample is drawn from a study of blood T cell repertoires in COVID-19. Study-wide background: Sites across the United States, Italy and Spain contributed samples from acute and convalescent COVID-19.

The source is a woman in her late teens or twenties with acute or convalescent COVID-19. V usage is TRBV20-1 and J usage is TRBJ2-3, with 7 nucleotides matching TRBD2. Material for sequencing was peripheral blood. DNA for the CDR3: TGCAGTGCTAGTCTAGGTCTAGCGGGCACAGATACGCAGTATTTT. It codes for CSASLGLAGTDTQYF.